One and the same sample provided the 6 T cell receptor beta chains below, sequenced in a study of blood T cells in healthy people across ages (dated by TCRdb to about 2015). The library relied on 5' RACE. Sequencing took place on an Illumina HiSeq 2500. The second PCR ran for roughly 7 to 12 cycles and used a J-beta primer mix along with a sample-barcoded 5' primer. TCRdb reanalyzed the raw reads on its own, using fastp at Q25 for trimming and MiXCR for clone calling, and kept in-frame beta chains. Every CDR3 protein is listed once, alongside the most common genes and DNA of its rows. In this sample the table shows more than 900,000 distinct CDR3 sequences, approximately 25% of which occur a single time. Of the sample, around 0.7% is held by the ten largest clones. This same sample was also taken into another study, of T cells of mothers and their children.

Sequencing input: blood. The receptor set was obtained from a girl aged 2 to 10 in good health.

The table lists this clonotype with a few counts. V is TRBV19 and J is TRBJ2-2; 7 nucleotides match TRBD2. The CDR3 sequence is 15 residues long. Germline V gene data show CDR1 as LNHDA and CDR2 as SQIVND (reference sequence). Trimming removed 4 bases from V and 2 bases from J; junction bases left unmatched: 4. The CDR3 sequence is CASSRGLRNTGELFF. The DNA for the CDR3 is TGTGCCAGTAGTAGGGGACTACGTAACACCGGGGAGCTGTTTTTT.

This clonotype occurred a few times. The V call is TRBV7-3, the J call TRBJ2-6; D is uncertain. The CDR3 has 16 residues. Germline V lookup: CDR1 SGHTA, CDR2 FQGTGA. V lost 5 bases, J lost 1 base, and 12 bases lay in between. The CDR3 sequence: CASSGMVASGANVLTF. The CDR3 DNA reads TGTGCCAGCAGCGGGATGGTGGCATCTGGGGCCAACGTCCTGACTTTC.

This clonotype showed up just a few times. The rearrangement uses TRBV5-1 and TRBJ2-3; TRBD1 or TRBD2 may be the D gene (6 bases each). Germline V gene sequence: CDR1 SGHRS, CDR2 YFSETQ. The V and J ends lost 2 bases and 6 bases respectively, with 13 bases between them. The CDR3 has 14 residues. The CDR3 coding sequence is TGCGCCAGCAGCTTCGAGGGGGGCAGGGATACGCAGTATTTT. Translated, it gives CASSFEGGRDTQYF.

The V gene is TRBV24-1, the J gene TRBJ2-1, with 9 bases aligning to TRBD2. Germline-derived CDR1 and CDR2 are KGHDR and SFDVKD. The CDR3 totals 16 residues. The V segment lost 3 bases and the J segment 6 bases; nucleotides outside the gene matches: 8. The CDR3 loop reads CATSDPIAGAPNEQFF. CDR3 coding DNA: TGTGCCACCAGTGATCCAATAGCGGGGGCCCCCAATGAGCAGTTCTTC.

Only a few counts were recorded for this clonotype. The chain recombines TRBV20-1 with TRBJ2-3; TRBD2 matches at 13 bases. The CDR3 length is 18 residues. V shed 5 bases and J 0 bases; nucleotides not matched to a gene: 11. The germline CDR1 and CDR2 sequences are DFQATT and SNEGSKA (reference sequence). The CDR3 is CSALPGLAGSSSTDTQYF. Here the CDR3 DNA reads TGCAGTGCTCTACCGGGACTAGCGGGAAGTTCTAGCACAGATACGCAGTATTTT.

The chain uses TRBV7-2 and TRBJ1-4, with no clear D. The CDR3 is 13 residues long. The germline V gene has CDR1 SGHTA and CDR2 FQGNSA. Trimming took off 3 bases at V and 8 bases at J, with 10 bases between the two ends. The CDR3 sequence: CASSFGVLEKLFF. The DNA of the CDR3 is TGTGCCAGCAGCTTCGGGGTTTTGGAAAAACTGTTTTTT.